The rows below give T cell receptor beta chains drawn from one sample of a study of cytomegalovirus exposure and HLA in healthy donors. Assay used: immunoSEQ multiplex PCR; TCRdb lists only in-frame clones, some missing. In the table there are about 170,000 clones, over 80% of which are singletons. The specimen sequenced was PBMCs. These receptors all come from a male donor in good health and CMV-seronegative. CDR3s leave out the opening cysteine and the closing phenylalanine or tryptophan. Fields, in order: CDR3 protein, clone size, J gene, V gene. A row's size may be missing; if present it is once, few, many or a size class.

CDR3: ASSVVGGASRYTEAF
size: .
J: TRBJ1-1
V: TRBV9

CDR3: ASSEQGASLSYEQY
size: .
J: TRBJ2-7
V: TRBV2

CDR3: ASKWGVTEAF
size: .
J: TRBJ1-1
V: TRBV2

CDR3: ASAPAGVPGELF
size: .
J: TRBJ2-2
V: TRBV2

CDR3: ASSPQVGTSQH
size: few
J: TRBJ1-5
V: TRBV28

CDR3: ASRTGANSNSPLH
size: .
J: TRBJ1-6
V: TRBV6-1

CDR3: ASSPGRTEAF
size: once
J: TRBJ1-1
V: TRBV18

CDR3: ASSIYATGGRTEAF
size: .
J: TRBJ1-1
V: TRBV19

CDR3: ASSPGHTNTGELF
size: once
J: TRBJ2-2
V: TRBV5-1

CDR3: ASSRGGSSTDTQY
size: .
J: TRBJ2-3
V: TRBV19

CDR3: ASTPLNMNTEAF
size: .
J: TRBJ1-1
V: TRBV2

CDR3: ASSWTGGGMNTEAF
size: .
J: TRBJ1-1
V: TRBV5-1

CDR3: ASSEGQGINYGYT
size: .
J: TRBJ1-2
V: TRBV6-4

CDR3: ASSPGTASYGYT
size: .
J: TRBJ1-2
V: TRBV6-6

CDR3: ASSPSSGNTIY
size: once
J: TRBJ1-3
V: TRBV6-5

CDR3: ASSLTDPADNEQF
size: once
J: TRBJ2-1
V: TRBV7-2

CDR3: ASSQRQGSSAEQY
size: .
J: TRBJ2-7
V: TRBV7-2

CDR3: ASTISDMSNQPQH
size: once
J: TRBJ1-5
V: TRBV19

CDR3: ASGLAGGGTEQF
size: .
J: TRBJ2-1
V: TRBV6-5

CDR3: ASSGTDQETQY
size: .
J: TRBJ2-5
V: TRBV2

CDR3: ASSAGDMQTQY
size: .
J: TRBJ2-5
V: TRBV10-1

CDR3: ASSPNRQARSF
size: .
J: TRBJ1-1
V: TRBV27

CDR3: ASSPGQVHEQY
size: .
J: TRBJ2-7
V: TRBV14

CDR3: ASSPGTSHTGELF
size: .
J: TRBJ2-2
V: TRBV5-6

CDR3: ASSSNGGGPYEQY
size: .
J: TRBJ2-7
V: TRBV7-2

CDR3: ASSSGLADLTDTQY
size: .
J: TRBJ2-3
V: TRBV5-1

CDR3: ASSSQGGGHYNEQF
size: .
J: TRBJ2-1
V: TRBV5-4

CDR3: ASSGGNSGNTIY
size: .
J: TRBJ1-3
V: TRBV6-5

CDR3: ASSVSLAGAFYNEQF
size: .
J: TRBJ2-1
V: TRBV2

CDR3: AWSQASHGYT
size: .
J: TRBJ1-2
V: TRBV30

CDR3: ASSENRSYEQY
size: .
J: TRBJ2-7
V: TRBV2

CDR3: ASRNQDSGFYGYT
size: .
J: TRBJ1-2
V: TRBV6-1

CDR3: ASSLWRGETQY
size: .
J: TRBJ2-5
V: TRBV5-1

CDR3: ASSQADEQY
size: .
J: TRBJ2-7
V: TRBV7-2

CDR3: ANSYDRNYGYT
size: .
J: TRBJ1-2
V: TRBV6-5

CDR3: ASSMQGVNQPQH
size: .
J: TRBJ1-5
V: TRBV19

CDR3: ASSTGQGTNYGYT
size: once
J: TRBJ1-2
V: TRBV5-1

CDR3: ASSLNGDYGYT
size: .
J: TRBJ1-2
V: TRBV5-1

CDR3: AIRGQGKDYGYT
size: .
J: TRBJ1-2
V: TRBV10-3

CDR3: ASSEHPSGGLYNEQF
size: .
J: TRBJ2-1
V: TRBV10-2